The T cell receptor beta chain under discussion was sequenced for a study of T-cell memory formation after mild COVID-19 listed by TCRdb under 2021. As for the study more broadly: Most TCR sequence clusters were specific to one of the two donors. In a couple of donors, T-cell clones that expanded and contracted after mild COVID-19 were tracked by sequencing TCRalpha and TCRbeta repertoires over time. The cohort comprised two young, previously healthy adult volunteers, one female and one male. Results and caveats for the whole study, not just this receptor: Contracting CD4+ clones were located mainly in the CM and EM memory subsets, whereas CD8+ clones were found to be enriched in EMRA. Some responding clones were found in pre-infection memory, which suggests that pre-existing cross-reactive memory T cells took part in the SARS-CoV-2 response. Only two mild cases were covered by the study, and larger cohorts that include severe cases with pre-infection samples were considered necessary. Clones contracting from day 15 to 85 had balanced CD4/CD8 phenotypes, while a second wave expanding from day 15 to 37 was biased towards CD4+. Whether the second-wave clones peaking on day 37 were SARS-CoV-2 specific was not confirmed.

Ficoll-Paque density gradient centrifugation was used to isolate PBMCs. About this clonotype: The antigen it recognizes is unknown. Base quality data are lacking; no much larger clone is found one base away.

V and J lose 5 bases and 2 bases, and a span of 10 bases separates them. The germline V gene gives CDR1 as SGHTA and CDR2 as FQGNSA. The CDR3 runs 14 amino acids, cysteine and phenylalanine included. CDR3 DNA is the only sequence kept; it has 42 bases, read in frame from the first base. Sequencing was performed on an Illumina NovaSeq 6000. TCRalpha and TCRbeta cDNA libraries were built by 5'RACE with constant-segment primers, adding sample barcodes and unique molecular identifiers. Trizol reagent was used to extract RNA from every sample. The libraries were amplified in two PCR steps, and the second step added a second sample barcode and Illumina TruSeq adapters. Sequencing of libraries was performed on an Illumina NovaSeq with 2 x 150 bp paired-end reads. In the paper's pipeline: The reads were demultiplexed and collapsed into UMI-guided consensus sequences using migec v1.2.7. With mixcr v2.1.11, UMI consensuses were aligned to TRA and TRB V and J templates and assembled into clonotypes. Clonotypes were classified as expanded or contracted when called significant by both edgeR and NoisET, with noise models trained on biological replicates. For edgeR calls, the thresholds were a false discovery rate-adjusted p below 0.01 and a log2 fold-change of 1. As an exploratory analysis of dynamics, max-normalized trajectories of the 1000 most abundant clonotypes were examined with PCA combined with hierarchical clustering. The CD4 or CD8 phenotype of responding clones was assigned using the separately sequenced CD4+ and CD8+ repertoires. The raw public data were reprocessed by TCRdb itself: fastp quality trimming at Q25, MiXCR clonotype calling, in-frame beta chains only. When rows share a CDR3 protein, they turn into one entry using the most common DNA and genes. TCRdb's processing, not the study's, gives the V and J calls here. The table for this sample lists just over 60,000 distinct CDR3 sequences; about a tenth of them were counted only once. The biggest ten clones account for around 1.1% of the sample.

This receptor was obtained from a man aged 18 to 30 who had mild COVID-19 (a few samples of this study predate the infection). The sample titles of this study are shuffled in the database, so cell type and time point are left out; the donor was told from shared clones. The sample comprised PBMCs or a T cell subset sorted from them (not recorded which). The sequence is built from TRBV7-2 and TRBJ1-3; no D gene can be assigned with confidence. CDR3 reads: CASSPPGTGNTIYF. Read as DNA, the sequence is TGTGCCAGCAGCCCCCCCGGAACTGGAAACACCATATATTTT. Supplemented by the reference TRBV7-2 and TRBJ1-3 proteins around the CDR3, the complete variable domain is GAGVSQSPSNKVTEKGKDVELRCDPISGHTALYWYRQSLGQGLEFLIYFQGNSAPDKSGLPSDRFSAERTGGSVSTLTIQRTQQEDSAVYLCASSPPGTGNTIYFGEGSWLTVV.